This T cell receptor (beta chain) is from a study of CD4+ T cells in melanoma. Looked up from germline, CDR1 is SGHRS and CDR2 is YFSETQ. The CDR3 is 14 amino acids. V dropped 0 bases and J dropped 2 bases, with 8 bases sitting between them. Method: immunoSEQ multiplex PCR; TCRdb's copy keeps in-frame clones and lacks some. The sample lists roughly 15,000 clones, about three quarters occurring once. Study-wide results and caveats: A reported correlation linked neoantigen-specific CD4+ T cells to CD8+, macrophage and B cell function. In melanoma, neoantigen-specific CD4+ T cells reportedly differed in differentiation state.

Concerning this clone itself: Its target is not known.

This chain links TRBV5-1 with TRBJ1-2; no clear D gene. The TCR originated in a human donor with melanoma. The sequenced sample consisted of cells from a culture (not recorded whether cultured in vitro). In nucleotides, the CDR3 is TGCGCCAGCAGCTTGGATGCCCGAAACTATGGCTACACCTTC. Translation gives CASSLDARNYGYTF.